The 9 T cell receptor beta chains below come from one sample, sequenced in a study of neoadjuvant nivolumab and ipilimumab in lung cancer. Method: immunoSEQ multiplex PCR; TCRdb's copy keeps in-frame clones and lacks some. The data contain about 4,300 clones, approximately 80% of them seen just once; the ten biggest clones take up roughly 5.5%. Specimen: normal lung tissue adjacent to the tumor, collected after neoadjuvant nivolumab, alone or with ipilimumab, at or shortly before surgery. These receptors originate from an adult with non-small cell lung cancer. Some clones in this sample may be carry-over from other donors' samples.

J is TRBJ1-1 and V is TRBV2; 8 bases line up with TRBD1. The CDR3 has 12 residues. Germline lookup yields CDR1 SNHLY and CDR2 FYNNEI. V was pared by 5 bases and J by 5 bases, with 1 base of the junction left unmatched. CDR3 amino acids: CASSNRGTEAFF. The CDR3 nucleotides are TGTGCCAGCAGTAACAGGGGGACTGAAGCTTTCTTT.

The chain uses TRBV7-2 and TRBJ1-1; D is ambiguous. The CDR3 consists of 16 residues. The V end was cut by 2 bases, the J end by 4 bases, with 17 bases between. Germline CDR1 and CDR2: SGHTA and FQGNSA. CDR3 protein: CASSLSSSRLSTEAFF. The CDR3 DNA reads TGTGCCAGCAGCTTATCGAGTAGTAGACTGAGCACTGAAGCTTTCTTT.

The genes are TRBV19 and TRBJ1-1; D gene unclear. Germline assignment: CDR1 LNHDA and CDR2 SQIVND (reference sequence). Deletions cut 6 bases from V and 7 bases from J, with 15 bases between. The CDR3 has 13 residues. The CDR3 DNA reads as TGTGCCAGTAGCATCCCCGTCACCAATGAAGCTTTCTTT. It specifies CASSIPVTNEAFF.

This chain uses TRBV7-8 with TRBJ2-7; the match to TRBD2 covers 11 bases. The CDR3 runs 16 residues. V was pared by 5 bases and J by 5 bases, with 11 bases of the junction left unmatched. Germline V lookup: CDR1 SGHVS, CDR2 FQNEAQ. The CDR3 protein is CASSPKLAGGPHEQYF. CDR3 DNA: TGTGCCAGCAGCCCAAAGCTAGCGGGAGGTCCCCACGAGCAGTACTTC.

The CDR3 DNA is TGCGCCAGCAGCATGGGACAGAGCAATCAGCCCCAGCATTTT. Its protein is CASSMGQSNQPQHF. The J gene is TRBJ1-5, the V gene TRBV5-1, with TRBD1 matching over 7 bases. Germline assignment: CDR1 SGHRS and CDR2 YFSETQ. With V trimmed by 4 bases and J by 1 base, 2 bases remained unmatched. The CDR3 spans 14 residues.

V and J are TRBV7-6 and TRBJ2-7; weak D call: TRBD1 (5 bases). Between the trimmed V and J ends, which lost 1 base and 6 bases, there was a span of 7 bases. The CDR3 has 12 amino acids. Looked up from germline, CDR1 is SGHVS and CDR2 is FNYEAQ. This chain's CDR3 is CASSLVGAEQYF. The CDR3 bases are TGTGCCAGCAGCTTAGTAGGGGCCGAGCAGTACTTC. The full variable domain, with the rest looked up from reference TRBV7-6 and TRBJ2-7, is GAGVSQSPRYKVTKRGQDVALRCDPISGHVSLYWYRQALGQGPEFLTYFNYEAQQDKSGLPNDRFSAERPEGSISTLTIQRTEQRDSAMYRCASSLVGAEQYFGPGTRLTVT.

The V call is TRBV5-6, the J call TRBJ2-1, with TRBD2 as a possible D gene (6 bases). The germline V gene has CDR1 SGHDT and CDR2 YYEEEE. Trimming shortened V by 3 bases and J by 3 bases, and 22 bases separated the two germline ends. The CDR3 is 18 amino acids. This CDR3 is CASSSPFTESGHYNEQFF. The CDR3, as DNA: TGTGCCAGCAGCTCCCCGTTTACGGAGAGCGGGCACTACAATGAGCAGTTCTTC.

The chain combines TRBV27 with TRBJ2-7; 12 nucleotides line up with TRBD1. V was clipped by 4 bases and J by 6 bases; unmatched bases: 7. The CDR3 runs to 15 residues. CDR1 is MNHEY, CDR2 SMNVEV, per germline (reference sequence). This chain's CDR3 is CASSSPGTGGPEQYF. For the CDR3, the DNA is TGTGCCAGCAGTTCCCCCGGGACAGGGGGCCCCGAGCAGTACTTC.

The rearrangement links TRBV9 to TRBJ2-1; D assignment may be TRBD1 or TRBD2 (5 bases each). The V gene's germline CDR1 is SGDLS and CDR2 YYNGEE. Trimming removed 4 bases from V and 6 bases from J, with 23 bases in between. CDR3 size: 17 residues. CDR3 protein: CASSPLGRQDAINEQFF. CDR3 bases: TGTGCCAGCAGCCCCCTGGGACGGCAGGACGCGATCAATGAGCAGTTCTTC.